This TCR beta chain was identified during a study of shared clonotypes between healthy human individuals. Regarding the study as a whole: Generation probabilities were higher for clonotypes shared across all four sorted-subset donors than for unshared ones. Sequencing depth was a factor that was expected to affect clonotype sharing among donors.

Some clones are missing from TCRdb's copy, which holds only in-frame ones; the method was immunoSEQ multiplex PCR. The table has about 2.4 million clones, roughly 93% seen once. After removal of 6 bases from V and 4 bases from J, the junction contained 1 base not matched to a gene. CDR1 MNHEY and CDR2 SMNVEV come from the germline V gene (reference sequence). This CDR3 spans 13 amino acids. Concerning this clone itself: What it binds is unknown.

The clonotype comes from a young man in good health. Some clones in this sample may be carry-over from other donors' samples. Sequencing input: naive CD4+ T cells from PBMCs. Subset denoted: CD45RA+ positively selected. The rearrangement joins TRBV27 to TRBJ2-3; 10 nucleotides match TRBD1. The CDR3 is CASRGTGADTQYF. The CDR3 nucleotides are TGTGCCAGCAGGGGGACAGGGGCAGATACGCAGTATTTT.